A selection of T cell receptor beta chains follows, all from one sample in a study of blood T cells in healthy people across ages. TCRdb reanalysed the 5' RACE reads using MiXCR and keeps one entry per CDR3 protein. The sample contains about 900,000 distinct CDR3 sequences, about 48% of which appear only once. The material sequenced was blood. These receptors were taken from a man aged 30 to 39 in good health. Each CDR3 is given without its conserved first and last residue. D genes are given only for firm matches.

V: TRBV6-6
D: TRBD1
J: TRBJ2-2
CDR3: ASSYPTGTGGTGELF

V: TRBV7-3
D: TRBD2
J: TRBJ2-3
CDR3: ASSAGLAGDTDTQY

V: TRBV6-2/TRBV6-3
D: .
J: TRBJ1-5
CDR3: ASSYEGRNNQPQH

V: TRBV5-4
D: TRBD2
J: TRBJ2-3
CDR3: ASSLGLAGASSTDTQY

V: TRBV4-1
D: .
J: TRBJ1-4
CDR3: ASSQDELPGEKLF

V: TRBV20-1
D: .
J: TRBJ1-2
CDR3: SARGGTNYGYT

V: TRBV4-2
D: .
J: TRBJ2-6
CDR3: ASSQDRRSGANVLT

V: TRBV7-9
D: .
J: TRBJ2-7
CDR3: ASSLAQPYEQY

V: TRBV3-1
D: .
J: TRBJ2-7
CDR3: ASTRGSYEQY

V: TRBV6-2/TRBV6-3
D: TRBD2
J: TRBJ2-1
CDR3: ASGSGTSGPSYNEQF

V: TRBV6-5
D: TRBD1
J: TRBJ2-3
CDR3: ASQRGGSLDTQY

V: TRBV6-6
D: TRBD1
J: .
CDR3: ASNLGQGLYEQY

V: TRBV12-3/TRBV12-4
D: .
J: TRBJ2-3
CDR3: ASSPSGAAQY

V: TRBV12-3/TRBV12-4
D: .
J: TRBJ1-1
CDR3: ASRATAYTEAF

V: TRBV5-1
D: .
J: TRBJ1-1
CDR3: ASSFYPRENTEAF

V: TRBV5-1
D: .
J: TRBJ2-7
CDR3: ASSFSAGLSSYEQY

V: TRBV7-2
D: .
J: TRBJ1-5
CDR3: ASSLEARGSFSNQPQH

V: TRBV20-1
D: TRBD1
J: TRBJ2-3
CDR3: SARARTGARGTSTDTQY

V: TRBV4-3
D: .
J: TRBJ2-2
CDR3: ASSQDFGSSNTGELF

V: TRBV6-5
D: TRBD2
J: TRBJ2-2
CDR3: ASSYGFGGTNTGELF

V: TRBV2
D: .
J: TRBJ1-5
CDR3: ASSADYSNQPQH

V: TRBV13
D: TRBD1
J: TRBJ2-1
CDR3: ASSFSGQGAYNEQF

V: TRBV6-2/TRBV6-3
D: TRBD2
J: TRBJ2-1
CDR3: ASTPWTSGAASSYNEQF

V: TRBV4-2
D: TRBD2
J: TRBJ2-3
CDR3: ASSQAPGTSASTDTQY

V: TRBV20-1
D: .
J: TRBJ2-7
CDR3: SAQTQDSYEQY

V: TRBV4-3
D: .
J: TRBJ2-1
CDR3: ASSQDWGAEQF

V: TRBV27
D: .
J: TRBJ2-7
CDR3: ASSLTESLGGAQY

V: TRBV5-1
D: TRBD2
J: TRBJ2-1
CDR3: ASSLVAGGTGEQF

V: TRBV10-3
D: TRBD1
J: TRBJ1-2
CDR3: AISDQGQGAMVPYT

V: TRBV9
D: TRBD1
J: TRBJ2-7
CDR3: ASSVDRGHEQY

V: TRBV4-3
D: TRBD1
J: TRBJ1-1
CDR3: ASSQEGQGAASAEAF

V: TRBV7-2
D: .
J: TRBJ2-6
CDR3: ASSLSQGGSGANVLT

V: TRBV12-3/TRBV12-4
D: .
J: TRBJ2-7
CDR3: ASTPYPGQTYEQY

V: TRBV27
D: .
J: TRBJ2-3
CDR3: ASNFETSSKADTQY

V: TRBV3-1
D: .
J: TRBJ1-4
CDR3: ASSRGPNEKLF

V: TRBV7-2
D: .
J: TRBJ2-3
CDR3: ASSLDRYTQATQY

V: TRBV6-1
D: .
J: TRBJ2-7
CDR3: ASSAFGLSYEQY

V: TRBV20-1
D: .
J: TRBJ1-4
CDR3: SAPWRGTNEKLF

V: TRBV20-1
D: .
J: TRBJ2-7
CDR3: SALTETGVYEQY

V: TRBV29-1
D: .
J: TRBJ2-1
CDR3: SVDRGGETQF

V: TRBV24-1
D: TRBD1
J: TRBJ2-6
CDR3: ATSDRTGGSGANVLT

V: TRBV28
D: .
J: TRBJ2-1
CDR3: ASTSPKMNEQF

V: TRBV9
D: .
J: TRBJ2-7
CDR3: ASSPDISPYEQY

V: TRBV7-2
D: TRBD2
J: TRBJ2-4
CDR3: ASSLLGGGLAKNIQY

V: TRBV7-2
D: .
J: TRBJ2-7
CDR3: ASSLEGSNEQY

V: TRBV7-2
D: .
J: TRBJ2-3
CDR3: ASSSGVVGPGRKVYTQY

V: TRBV20-1
D: TRBD1
J: TRBJ2-7
CDR3: SASTGPSYNEQY

V: TRBV20-1
D: TRBD2
J: TRBJ2-3
CDR3: SARDIMLRGSTDTQY

V: TRBV9
D: .
J: TRBJ2-7
CDR3: ASSAYPDTSGEQY